A selection of T cell receptor beta chains follows, all from one sample in a study of T cells after somatic rescue of genetic block. The repertoire was sequenced with immunoSEQ multiplex PCR; TCRdb's copy has only in-frame clones and lacks some. Found here are under 15,000 clones, around 72% of them singletons; the top ten hold less than 20%. The specimen was peripheral blood mononuclear cells (PBMCs). Every receptor here comes from a boy aged 5-17 years. CDR3s include the opening cysteine and the closing phenylalanine or tryptophan. Each record gives: clone size, J gene, D gene, V gene, CDR3 DNA, CDR3 protein. The D gene is left open where the match is weak. Clone size appears in some rows only: once, few, many, or a class for an expanded clone.

. TRBJ1-6 TRBD1 TRBV7-9 TGTGCCAGCAGCTTAGCGGGGACAGGGGGCCGGTCGGGTTCACCCCTCCACTTT CASSLAGTGGRSGSPLHF
once TRBJ1-2 . TRBV5-1 TGCGCCAGCAGCTTGGAGGGGGGTGCGGGGTTTGGCTACACCTTC CASSLEGGAGFGYTF
. TRBJ2-7 . TRBV13 TGTGCCAGCAGCTCAGGGGGGGCCTACGAGCAGTACTTC CASSSGGAYEQYF
. TRBJ2-7 . TRBV7-9 TGTGCCAGCAGCTCGATGGCGGGCCACTACGAGCAGTACTTC CASSSMAGHYEQYF
. TRBJ1-1 TRBD1 TRBV7-3 TGTGCCAGCAGCTTGACCGGACAGGGGGTCACTGAAGCTTTCTTT CASSLTGQGVTEAFF
. TRBJ2-2 TRBD1 TRBV6-4 TGTGCCAGCAGTTACCCGGACAGGCTCCTCACCGGGGAGCTGTTTTTT CASSYPDRLLTGELFF
. TRBJ2-3 . TRBV5-4 TGTGCCAGCAGCTTGCAAGGTACAGATACGCAGTATTTT CASSLQGTDTQYF
. TRBJ2-7 . TRBV11-1 TGTGCCAGCAGCCCAGTTTATAGCTCCTACGAGCAGTACTTC CASSPVYSSYEQYF
. TRBJ2-7 . TRBV7-9 TGTGCCACCCCGGGGCAAGGGGGCTTC CATPGQGGF
. TRBJ1-1 . TRBV18 TGTGCCAGCTCACCACCTAAGGGGGTCAGGATCACTGAAGCTTTCTTT CASSPPKGVRITEAFF
. TRBJ2-7 . TRBV19 TGTGCCAGTAGTAGGAGGATGGTGGACGAGCAGTACTTC CASSRRMVDEQYF
. TRBJ1-2 . TRBV10-3 TGTGCCATCAGTGAGTCTGGGGGGAGATACTATGGCTACACCTTC CAISESGGRYYGYTF
. TRBJ2-7 TRBD1 TRBV7-3 TGTGCCAGCAGCGTCTCCGGGACAGGAGGCGAGCAGTACTTC CASSVSGTGGEQYF
. TRBJ2-3 TRBD1 TRBV29-1 TGCAGCGTTGGTGGGGACAGGGTATACGATACGCAGTATTTT CSVGGDRVYDTQYF
few TRBJ2-3 TRBD2 TRBV2 TGTGCCAGCAATTCGGGAGGGGGTTCAGATACGCAGTATTTT CASNSGGGSDTQYF
. TRBJ2-4 . TRBV9 TGTGCCAGCAGCGTAGCTGCTAGCCTGGCCAAAAACATTCAGTACTTC CASSVAASLAKNIQYF
. TRBJ2-2 TRBD2 TRBV28 TGTGCCAGCAGTTTCCTCCTCGCGGGGGGTACTCCCGGGGAGCTGTTTTTT CASSFLLAGGTPGELFF
. TRBJ2-7 TRBD2 TRBV5-1 TGCGCCAGCAGAGGAGCGGGAGGGACATACGAGCAGTACTTC CASRGAGGTYEQYF
. TRBJ2-1 TRBD2 TRBV11-3 TGTGCCAGCAGCTTAGGCCGGGAGGAGGTCAATGAGCAGTTCTTC CASSLGREEVNEQFF
. TRBJ2-7 TRBD1 TRBV7-2 TGTGCCAGCAGGATAGGTGGGACAGCCTCCTACGAGCAGTACTTC CASRIGGTASYEQYF
few TRBJ2-3 . TRBV5-1 TGCGCCAGCAGCTTGAGTCCCGGGGCTACAGATACGCAGTATTTT CASSLSPGATDTQYF
. TRBJ2-7 . TRBV11-2 TGTGCCAGCAGCTTAATAGGGGGGCCCTACGAGCAGTACTTC CASSLIGGPYEQYF
. TRBJ1-5 . TRBV27 TGTGCCAGCAGCTACGTGGGTAGCAATCAGCCCCAGCATTTT CASSYVGSNQPQHF
. TRBJ2-3 TRBD2 TRBV30 TGTGCCTGGAGTGTCCGGACTAGCGGGAGGCGCGGAGATACGCAGTATTTT CAWSVRTSGRRGDTQYF
. TRBJ2-7 TRBD1 TRBV28 TGTGCCAGCAGTTTTGGGACAGGGGGCTACGAGCAGTACTTC CASSFGTGGYEQYF
. TRBJ1-2 TRBD1 TRBV6-4 TGTGCCAGCAGCCCTACCGGGGGGACAGGGAATGGCTACACCTTC CASSPTGGTGNGYTF
once TRBJ2-1 . TRBV7-8 TGTGCCAGCAGCTTAAGGTATGAGCAGTTCTTC CASSLRYEQFF
. TRBJ2-7 . TRBV7-8 TGTGCCAGCAGCTTAGGGTCCTACGAGCAGTACTTC CASSLGSYEQYF
once TRBJ2-1 . TRBV19 TGTGCCAGTGCACTGGGGCTCCCCGGTCCATCCTACAATGAGCAGTTCTTC CASALGLPGPSYNEQFF
. TRBJ1-3 . TRBV7-2 TGTGCCAGCAGCTTTGTAAACACCATATATTTT CASSFVNTIYF
. TRBJ1-1 TRBD1 TRBV9 TGTGCCAGCAGCCCCAAGGACAGGGTGAACACTGAAGCTTTCTTT CASSPKDRVNTEAFF
. TRBJ2-3 TRBD1 TRBV5-6 TGTGCCAGCAGCATGGGACAGGGGGCGACCCCAGATACGCAGTATTTT CASSMGQGATPDTQYF
. TRBJ2-7 . TRBV7-2 TGTGCCAGCAGCTTAGTCGCGGCCTACGAGCAGTACTTC CASSLVAAYEQYF
. TRBJ1-1 . TRBV5-1 TGCGCCAGCAGCTTCCAGGTCAACACTGAAGCTTTCTTT CASSFQVNTEAFF
. TRBJ2-1 . TRBV6-1 TGTGCCAGCAGTGAGGACCCCCTCCCGAAGTGGTTCTTC CASSEDPLPKWFF
. TRBJ1-5 . TRBV6-1 TGTGCCAGCAGTGATTTTTCCGGTCAGCCCCAGCATTTT CASSDFSGQPQHF
. TRBJ1-4 . TRBV5-1 TGCGCCAGCAGCTTGGTAGGGACAACTAATGAAAAACTGTTTTTT CASSLVGTTNEKLFF
. TRBJ2-5 TRBD2 TRBV6-5 TGTGCCAGCAGTTATGGCGGGAGTCCAGAGACCCAGTACTTC CASSYGGSPETQYF
. TRBJ2-3 . TRBV5-1 TGCGCCAGCAGCTTGACTTCAGGGGCTAGCCGCACAGATACGCAGTATTTT CASSLTSGASRTDTQYF
. TRBJ2-2 . TRBV6-5 TGTGCCAGCAGTTACTCGGGAGGACCCGGGGAGCTGTTTTTT CASSYSGGPGELFF
. TRBJ1-1 . TRBV28 TGTGCCAGCAGTTTATGGGGGGACACTGAAGCTTTCTTT CASSLWGDTEAFF
. TRBJ2-4 . TRBV11-3 TGTGCCAGCAGCTGGGCGCTAGCCAAAAACATTCAGTACTTC CASSWALAKNIQYF
. TRBJ2-7 . TRBV6-6 TGTGCCAGCGTGGGGGGTTTTTCCTACGAGCAGTACTTC CASVGGFSYEQYF
. TRBJ2-5 TRBD1 TRBV10-3 TGTGCCATCAGTGGAACCTATGGACAGGGAGGATTAGAGACCCAGTACTTC CAISGTYGQGGLETQYF
. TRBJ2-7 TRBD1 TRBV10-3 TGTGCCATCACCAGGACAGGGGACGGGTCCTACGAGCAGTACTTC CAITRTGDGSYEQYF
. TRBJ2-1 . TRBV19 TGTGCCAGTAGGTGGTCGGGGCACAATGAGCAGTTCTTC CASRWSGHNEQFF
once TRBJ2-1 TRBD2 TRBV19 TGTGCCAGTAGTATCCCCCACGACGGGAGGCATGAGCAGTTCTTC CASSIPHDGRHEQFF
. TRBJ2-3 TRBD2 TRBV28 TGTGCCAGCAGGACAGCGGGAGTGGTGGATACGCAGTATTTT CASRTAGVVDTQYF
. TRBJ2-3 TRBD2 TRBV11-2 TGTGCCAGCAGCTTTTCTAGCGGGAGTTCAGATACGCAGTATTTT CASSFSSGSSDTQYF
. TRBJ2-5 TRBD1 TRBV2 TGTGCCAGCAGTGGACAGGGCCTGAAGGAGACCCAGTACTTC CASSGQGLKETQYF
. TRBJ2-2 . TRBV6-1 TGTGCCAGCAGGAACGGACTGCCCACCGGGGAGCTGTTTTTT CASRNGLPTGELFF
few TRBJ1-2 TRBD1 TRBV2 TGTGCCAGCAGTGGGACAGGGAGAGGCTACACCTTC CASSGTGRGYTF
. TRBJ1-2 . TRBV12-2 TGTGCAAGTCGCCCCAGACAAGTAAACTATGGCTACACCTTC CASRPRQVNYGYTF
once TRBJ1-6 . TRBV13 TGTGCCAGCAGCTTATACTCCTATAATTCACCCCTCCACTTT CASSLYSYNSPLHF